The rows below give T cell receptor beta chains drawn from one sample of a study of blood T cell repertoires in COVID-19. Data came from immunoSEQ multiplex PCR; TCRdb stores just in-frame clones and leaves some out. Of roughly 18,000 clones in the sample, 91% were seen once. Sequencing used peripheral blood. All receptors derive from a human donor in a cohort sampled during active COVID-19. CDR3s include the opening cysteine and the closing phenylalanine or tryptophan. The D gene is left open where the match is weak. Size tells how often a clone was seen (once, few, many) or the class of an expanded clone, and some rows leave it out.

clone_size	j_call	v_call	d_call	cdr3_nt	cdr3_aa
NA	TRBJ2-1	TRBV2	TRBD2	TGTGCCAGCAAGAGGGGCAGCGGGGGGCCGAATGAGCAGTTCTTC	CASKRGSGGPNEQFF
NA	TRBJ1-1	TRBV18	NA	TGTGCCAGCTCACCACAGGACACCCTGAACACTGAAGCTTTCTTT	CASSPQDTLNTEAFF
NA	TRBJ2-3	TRBV6-2/TRBV6-3	TRBD2	TGTGCCAGCAGCCGACTAGCGGGGGGTACCCACCAGTATTTT	CASSRLAGGTHQYF
NA	TRBJ2-2	TRBV12-5	TRBD1	TGTGCTAGTGGCTACCCCCGGGACAGGGGAAGGGACACCGGGGAGCTGTTTTTT	CASGYPRDRGRDTGELFF
NA	TRBJ1-2	TRBV7-2	TRBD1	TGTGCCAGCGGGCGACAGGGTACCCTCTATGGCTACACCTTC	CASGRQGTLYGYTF
NA	TRBJ2-7	TRBV9	TRBD1	TGTGCCAGCAGCCCGGGACAGGCCAATTCCTACGAGCAGTACTTC	CASSPGQANSYEQYF
NA	TRBJ1-4	TRBV3-1/TRBV3-2	TRBD1	TGTGCCAGCAGCCAGGCCGGGACAGGCAGTGAAAAACTGTTTTTT	CASSQAGTGSEKLFF
NA	TRBJ2-1	TRBV9	NA	TGTGCCAGCAGCGCCTCGGGGGGCCTCTACAATGAGCAGTTCTTC	CASSASGGLYNEQFF
NA	TRBJ1-6	TRBV7-3	NA	TGTGCCAGCAGCTTAACGGGGAGCTCCTATAATTCACCCCTCCACTTT	CASSLTGSSYNSPLHF
NA	TRBJ1-4	TRBV6-5	TRBD1	TGTGCCAGCAGACAGGGGGGAGCTAATGAAAAACTGTTTTTT	CASRQGGANEKLFF
NA	TRBJ2-3	TRBV11-2	NA	TGTGCCAGCAGCTCGACAGGGTTGACGGGAGGGAGGACAGATACGCAGTATTTT	CASSSTGLTGGRTDTQYF
NA	TRBJ1-1	TRBV29-1	NA	TGCAGCGTTGAAGATCTCAGTTTTAACACTGAAGCTTTCTTT	CSVEDLSFNTEAFF
NA	TRBJ2-7	TRBV5-1	TRBD1	TGCGCCAGCAGCCTTGGGGACAGGGAACCCTTCTACGAGCAGTACTTC	CASSLGDREPFYEQYF
NA	TRBJ1-4	TRBV3-1/TRBV3-2	NA	TGTGCCAGCAGCCAAGTTCTATACGAAAAACTGTTTTTT	CASSQVLYEKLFF
NA	TRBJ1-5	TRBV28	NA	TGTGCCAGCATGGGGGGACTTGGGGGTATATGGAGCAATCAGCCCCAGCATTTT	CASMGGLGGIWSNQPQHF
NA	TRBJ2-2	TRBV18	NA	TGTGCCAGCTCTACTTACACCGGGGAGCTGTTTTTT	CASSTYTGELFF
NA	TRBJ1-4	TRBV2	NA	TGTGCCAGCAGTGAGGGGGAGGGATTTGTAGGCACAACTAATGAAAAACTGTTTTTT	CASSEGEGFVGTTNEKLFF
once	TRBJ2-1	TRBV6-1	NA	TGTGCCAGCAGTGGGGGGCCTAGCGGCCCCTACTACAATGAGCAGTTCTTC	CASSGGPSGPYYNEQFF
NA	TRBJ1-1	TRBV7-2	TRBD1	TGTGCCAGCAGCCCCCGACAGGGTGCGGGCACTGAAGCTTTCTTT	CASSPRQGAGTEAFF
NA	TRBJ2-5	TRBV7-7	TRBD2	TGTGCTAGCAGCCCGGCCCGGGCTAGCGGGGGGACCTTCCAAGAGACCCAGTACTTC	CASSPARASGGTFQETQYF
NA	TRBJ1-2	TRBV28	NA	TGTGCCAGCAGTTTTTCAGACAGTCCTAACTATGGCTACACCTTC	CASSFSDSPNYGYTF
NA	TRBJ2-7	TRBV9	TRBD1	TGTGCCAGCAGCCGGACAGGGGGCAACTACGAGCAGTACTTC	CASSRTGGNYEQYF
NA	TRBJ1-2	TRBV6-6	NA	TGTGCCAGCAGTTCCCCTGAGGCGGGAGGAGGTGGCTACACCTTC	CASSSPEAGGGGYTF
NA	TRBJ2-1	TRBV20-1	NA	TGCAGTGCTAGATCGGGAGATGAGCAGTTCTTC	CSARSGDEQFF
few	TRBJ2-7	TRBV6-5	NA	TGTGCCAGCAGTTCCCCGGGACAAATGTCCTACGAGCAGTACTTC	CASSSPGQMSYEQYF
NA	TRBJ2-1	TRBV6-6	NA	TGTGCCAGCAGAGAACCCGGTGAGCAGTTCTTC	CASREPGEQFF
NA	TRBJ1-1	TRBV6-2/TRBV6-3	NA	TGTGCCAGCAGTTATGGGAGACTGGCTGAAGCTTTCTTT	CASSYGRLAEAFF
NA	TRBJ1-1	TRBV4-1	NA	TGCGCCAGCAGCCAACCTATCCAGGGGACGGGGTCTTTCTTT	CASSQPIQGTGSFF
NA	TRBJ2-2	TRBV27	TRBD1	TGTGCCAGCAGTCGAAACAGGGGATTGACCGGGGAGCTGTTTTTT	CASSRNRGLTGELFF
NA	TRBJ2-3	TRBV15	NA	TGTGCCACCAGCCCCGAGTATTGGGGGCCGGCTACGCAGTATTTT	CATSPEYWGPATQYF
NA	TRBJ2-6	TRBV5-1	NA	TGCGCCAGCAGCCTCAGGGGATCCGCTGGGGCCAACGTCCTGACTTTC	CASSLRGSAGANVLTF
NA	TRBJ1-5	TRBV19	TRBD1	TGTGCCAGTAGTATCGGACAGGGAAGGGTCAATCAGCCCCAGCATTTT	CASSIGQGRVNQPQHF
NA	TRBJ2-3	TRBV25-1	TRBD1	TGTGCCAGCAGTGAATGGGGGACAGGGACCCCCACAGATACGCAGTATTTT	CASSEWGTGTPTDTQYF
NA	TRBJ1-1	TRBV7-2	NA	TGTGCCAGCAGCTTAGCGCAGGCATCTCCTGAAGCTTTCTTT	CASSLAQASPEAFF
NA	TRBJ1-5	TRBV18	NA	TGTGCCAGCTCCTCAGTGGGCAGCTTGCAGGCAGACCTTCATCAGCCCCAGCATTTT	CASSSVGSLQADLHQPQHF
NA	TRBJ1-1	TRBV28	NA	TGTGCCAGCAGCAGGGAAACCGAAGCTTTCTTT	CASSRETEAFF
NA	TRBJ1-1	TRBV28	NA	TGTGCCAGCAGCGCTCCGACCTACAGGGTTAGCACTGAAGCTTTCTTT	CASSAPTYRVSTEAFF
NA	TRBJ2-1	TRBV7-2	NA	TGTGCCAGCAGCACCAAGCCGCCGAGCTCCTACAATGAGCAGTTCTTC	CASSTKPPSSYNEQFF
NA	TRBJ1-1	TRBV5-4	NA	TGTGCCAGCAGCTTGGCCAGTCAATTGAACACTGAAGCTTTCTTT	CASSLASQLNTEAFF
NA	TRBJ2-7	TRBV6-2/TRBV6-3	NA	TGTGCCAGCAGTTGGGCGGGACTCAGCGAGCAGTACTTC	CASSWAGLSEQYF
NA	TRBJ2-1	TRBV9	NA	TGTGCCAGCAGCGCAGGGGTTAACTCCTACAATGAGCAGTTCTTC	CASSAGVNSYNEQFF
NA	TRBJ1-2	TRBV19	NA	TGTGCCAGTAGTATCCAGGAGGTAGACTATGGCTACACCTTC	CASSIQEVDYGYTF
NA	TRBJ2-3	TRBV3-1/TRBV3-2	TRBD2	TGTGCCAGCAGCCCCCAGACTAGCGGGGGGGAGGGAGATACGCAGTATTTT	CASSPQTSGGEGDTQYF